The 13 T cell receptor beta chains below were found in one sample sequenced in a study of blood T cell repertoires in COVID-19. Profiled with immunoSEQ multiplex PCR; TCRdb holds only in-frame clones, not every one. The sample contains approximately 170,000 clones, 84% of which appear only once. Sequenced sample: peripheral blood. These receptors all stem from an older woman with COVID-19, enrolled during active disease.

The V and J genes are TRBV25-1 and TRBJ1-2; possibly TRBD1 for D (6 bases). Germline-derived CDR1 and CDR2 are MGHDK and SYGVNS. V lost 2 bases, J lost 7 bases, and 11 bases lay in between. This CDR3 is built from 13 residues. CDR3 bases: TGTGCCAGCAGTGAAGTGGGGGCTTTTGGCTACACCTTC. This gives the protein CASSEVGAFGYTF.

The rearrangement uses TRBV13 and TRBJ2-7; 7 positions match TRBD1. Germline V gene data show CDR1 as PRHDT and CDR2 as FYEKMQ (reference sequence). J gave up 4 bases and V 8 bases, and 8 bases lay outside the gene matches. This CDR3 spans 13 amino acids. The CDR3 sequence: CASLTGAVYEQYF. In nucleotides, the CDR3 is TGTGCCAGCCTCACAGGGGCCGTATACGAGCAGTACTTC.

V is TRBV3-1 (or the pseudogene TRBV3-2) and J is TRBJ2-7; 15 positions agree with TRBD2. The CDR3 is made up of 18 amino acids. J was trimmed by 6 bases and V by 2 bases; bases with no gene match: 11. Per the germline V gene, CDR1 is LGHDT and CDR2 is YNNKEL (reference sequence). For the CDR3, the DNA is TGTGCCAGCAGCCAAACAGGACTAGCGGGAGGGCCTCGGGGCGAGCAGTACTTC. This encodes CASSQTGLAGGPRGEQYF.

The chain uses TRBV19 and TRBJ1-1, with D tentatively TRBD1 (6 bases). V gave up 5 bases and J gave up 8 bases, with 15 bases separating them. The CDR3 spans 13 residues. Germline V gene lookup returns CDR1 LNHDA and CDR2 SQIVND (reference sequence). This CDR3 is CASSSRQAIEAFF. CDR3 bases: TGTGCCAGTAGTTCCAGACAGGCGATAGAAGCTTTCTTT.

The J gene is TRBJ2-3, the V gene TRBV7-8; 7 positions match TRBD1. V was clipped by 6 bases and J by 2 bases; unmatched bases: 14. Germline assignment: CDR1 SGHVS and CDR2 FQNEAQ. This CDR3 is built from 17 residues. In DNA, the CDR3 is TGTGCCAGCAGTCTCCGACCGGGACAGACATACACAGATACGCAGTATTTT. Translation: CASSLRPGQTYTDTQYF.

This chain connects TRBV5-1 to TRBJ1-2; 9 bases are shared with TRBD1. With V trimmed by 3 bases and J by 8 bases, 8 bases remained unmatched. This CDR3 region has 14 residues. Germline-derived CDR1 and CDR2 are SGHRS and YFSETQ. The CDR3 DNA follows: TGCGCCAGCAGCTCAACACAGGGGGCCGGGGGCTACACCTTC. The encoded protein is CASSSTQGAGGYTF. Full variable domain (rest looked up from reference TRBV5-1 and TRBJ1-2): KAGVTQTPRYLIKTRGQQVTLSCSPISGHRSVSWYQQTPGQGLQFLFEYFSETQRNKGNFPGRFSGRQFSNSRSEMNVSTLELGDSALYLCASSSTQGAGGYTFGSGTRLTVV.

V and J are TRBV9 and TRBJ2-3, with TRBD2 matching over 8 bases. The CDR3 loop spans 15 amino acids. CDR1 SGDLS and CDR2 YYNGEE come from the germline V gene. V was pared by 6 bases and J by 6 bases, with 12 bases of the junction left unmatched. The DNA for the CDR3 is TGTGCCAGCAATGAAGAAGGCGGGGGGAGGGATACGCAGTATTTT. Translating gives CASNEEGGGRDTQYF. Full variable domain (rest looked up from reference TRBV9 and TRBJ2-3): DSGVTQTPKHLITATGQRVTLRCSPRSGDLSVYWYQQSLDQGLQFLIQYYNGEERAKGNILERFSAQQFPDLHSELNLSSLELGDSALYFCASNEEGGGRDTQYFGPGTRLTVL.

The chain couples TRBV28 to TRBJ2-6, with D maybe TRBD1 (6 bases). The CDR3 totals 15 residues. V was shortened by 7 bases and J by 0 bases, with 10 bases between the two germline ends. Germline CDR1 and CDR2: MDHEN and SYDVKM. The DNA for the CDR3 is TGTGCCAGCATGAGGGGGAGCTCTGGGGCCAACGTCCTGACTTTC. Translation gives CASMRGSSGANVLTF.

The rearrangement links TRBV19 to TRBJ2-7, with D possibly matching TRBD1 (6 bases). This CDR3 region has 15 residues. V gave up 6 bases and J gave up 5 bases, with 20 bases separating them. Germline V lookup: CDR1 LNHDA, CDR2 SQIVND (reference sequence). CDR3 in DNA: TGTGCCAGTAGAACTCACGGGACACCTTCCCACGAGCAGTACGTC. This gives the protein CASRTHGTPSHEQYV.

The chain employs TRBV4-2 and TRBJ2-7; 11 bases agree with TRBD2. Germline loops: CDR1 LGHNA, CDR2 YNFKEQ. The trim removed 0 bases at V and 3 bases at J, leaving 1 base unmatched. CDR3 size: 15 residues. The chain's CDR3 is CASSQDGTSGYEQYF. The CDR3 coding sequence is TGTGCCAGCAGCCAAGACGGGACTAGCGGCTACGAGCAGTACTTC.

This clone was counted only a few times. The DNA of the CDR3 is TGTGCCAGCAGCTTAAGAGGGTCCTCCGATTCACCCCTCCACTTT. It is translated as CASSLRGSSDSPLHF. The chain has TRBV11-2 and TRBJ1-6, with D uncertain. Looked up from germline, CDR1 is SGHAT and CDR2 is FQNNGV. The CDR3 is 15 residues long. V was trimmed by 2 bases and J by 8 bases, leaving 13 bases between them.

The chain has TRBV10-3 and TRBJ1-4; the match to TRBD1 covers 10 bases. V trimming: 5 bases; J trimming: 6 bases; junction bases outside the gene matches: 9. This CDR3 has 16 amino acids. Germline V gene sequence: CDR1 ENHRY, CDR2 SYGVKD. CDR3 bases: TGTGCCATCAGTAAAACGACGGGGACAGGGGATGAAAAACTGTTTTTT. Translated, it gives CAISKTTGTGDEKLFF.

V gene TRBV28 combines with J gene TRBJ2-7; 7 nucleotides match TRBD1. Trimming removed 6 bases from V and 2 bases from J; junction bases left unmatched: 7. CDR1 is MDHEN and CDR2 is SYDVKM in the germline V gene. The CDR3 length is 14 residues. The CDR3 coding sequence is TGTGCCAGCAGCCCTGACAGGGTACCCTACGAGCAGTACTTC. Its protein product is CASSPDRVPYEQYF. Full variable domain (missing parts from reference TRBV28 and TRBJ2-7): DVKVTQSSRYLVKRTGEKVFLECVQDMDHENMFWYRQDPGLGLRLIYFSYDVKMKEKGDIPEGYSVSREKKERFSLILESASTNQTSMYLCASSPDRVPYEQYFGPGTRLTVT.